These T cell receptor beta chains were read from a single sample in a study of T-cell reconstitution after alpha-beta-depleted transplantation in children. TCRdb ran MiXCR on the PCR reads and lists one entry per CDR3 protein. The table records hundreds of thousands of distinct CDR3 sequences, roughly 8.2% of them present only once. Source: PBMCs, mostly from graft donor cells, taken 180 days after TCRalphabeta/CD19-depleted stem cell transplant. Receptors originate from a male patient younger than 18 who had a stem cell transplant for acute lymphoblastic leukemia, so the T cells may come from the graft donor. CDR3s include the opening cysteine and the closing phenylalanine or tryptophan. A D gene is named only where the DNA matches it firmly. Expanded clones are given a class, and other clones once, few, many or no size at all.

14	TRBV7-8	.	TRBJ1-1	many	CASSLVGWGGEAFF	TGTGCCAGCAGCTTAGTCGGTTGGGGCGGCGAAGCTTTCTTT
15	TRBV4-2	.	TRBJ1-6	many	CASSYSRGVNSPLHF	TGTGCCAGCAGCTATTCTCGGGGGGTGAATTCACCCCTCCACTTT
10	TRBV20-1	.	TRBJ2-1	many	CSENRGEQFF	TGCAGTGAAAATAGGGGTGAGCAGTTCTTC
18	TRBV10-3	TRBD1	TRBJ1-2	many	CAIAKERDRVGFSYGYTF	TGTGCCATCGCCAAAGAACGTGACAGGGTCGGATTTTCATATGGCTACACCTTC
17	TRBV9	TRBD2	TRBJ2-5	many	CASSIGTSGSVQETQYF	TGTGCCAGCAGCATTGGGACTAGCGGGAGTGTACAAGAGACCCAGTACTTC
12	TRBV3-1	.	TRBJ1-5	.	CASSQWDQPQHF	TGTGCCAGCAGCCAATGGGATCAGCCCCAGCATTTT
16	TRBV7-8	TRBD2	TRBJ2-1	.	CASSLAAGGPYNEQFF	TGTGCCAGCAGCTTAGCAGCGGGGGGCCCTTACAATGAGCAGTTCTTC
14	TRBV20-1	.	TRBJ1-3	many	CSANQQGTGNTIYF	TGCAGTGCTAATCAACAGGGTACAGGAAACACCATATATTTT
13	TRBV10-3	.	TRBJ2-7	many	CAINGLNSYEQYF	TGTGCCATCAACGGCCTAAATTCCTACGAGCAGTACTTC
16	TRBV3-1	TRBD2	TRBJ2-1	many	CASSPLRGLANNEQFF	TGTGCCAGCAGCCCCCTAAGGGGACTAGCAAACAATGAGCAGTTCTTC
14	TRBV27	TRBD2	TRBJ2-4	many	CASSFSGGTNIQYF	TGTGCCAGCAGTTTCTCCGGGGGGACAAACATTCAGTACTTC
14	TRBV9	.	TRBJ2-1	many	CASSPSGGFGEQFF	TGTGCCAGCAGCCCTAGTGGAGGGTTCGGTGAGCAGTTCTTC
13	TRBV18	.	TRBJ2-7	.	CASSPPSSYEEYF	TGTGCCAGCTCACCACCCTCCTCCTACGAGGAGTACTTC
14	TRBV6-2/TRBV6-3	.	TRBJ1-2	many	CASMDKGPNYGYTF	TGTGCCAGCATGGATAAAGGGCCTAACTATGGCTACACCTTC
15	TRBV25-1	TRBD1	TRBJ2-1	many	CASSEYRTGWNEQFF	TGTGCCAGCAGTGAATATCGGACAGGGTGGAATGAGCAGTTCTTC
13	TRBV20-1	TRBD2	TRBJ2-5	many	CSAPRGGKETQYF	TGCAGTGCCCCCCGGGGGGGAAAAGAGACCCAGTACTTC
11	TRBV24-1	.	TRBJ1-1	many	CATQRNTEAFF	TGTGCCACCCAAAGGAACACTGAAGCTTTCTTT
13	TRBV29-1	.	TRBJ1-1	many	CSVETSTRLGAFF	TGCAGCGTTGAAACCAGCACCCGTTTAGGAGCTTTCTTT
9	TRBV6-1	.	TRBJ1-2	many	CASTSFYTF	TGTGCCAGCACCAGTTTCTACACCTTC
15	TRBV14	.	TRBJ2-1	many	CASSQVQGSYNEQFF	TGTGCCAGCAGCCAAGTTCAGGGATCCTACAATGAGCAGTTCTTC
14	TRBV20-1	TRBD1	TRBJ2-5	many	CSAPGQGIRETQYF	TGCAGTGCTCCGGGACAGGGGATAAGGGAGACCCAGTACTTC
17	TRBV11-2	.	TRBJ2-5	many	CASSLGPWAGNGETQYF	TGTGCCAGCAGCTTAGGTCCTTGGGCAGGGAACGGAGAGACCCAGTACTTC
12	TRBV29-1	.	TRBJ2-5	many	CSVGTEGETQYF	TGCAGCGTTGGGACAGAGGGAGAGACCCAGTACTTC
15	TRBV9	TRBD2	TRBJ2-2	many	CASSLAGGGTGELFF	TGTGCCAGCAGCCTAGCGGGGGGAGGGACCGGGGAGCTGTTTTTT
16	TRBV7-8	TRBD2	TRBJ2-2	many	CASSPSAGGYTGELFF	TGTGCCAGCAGCCCCAGCGCGGGAGGGTACACCGGGGAGCTGTTTTTT
12	TRBV11-2	.	TRBJ1-1	many	CASSLGLAEAFF	TGTGCCAGCAGCTTAGGACTGGCTGAAGCTTTCTTT
12	TRBV20-1	.	TRBJ2-5	few	CSARAERETQYF	TGCAGTGCTAGGGCCGAGAGGGAGACCCAGTACTTC
14	TRBV12-3/TRBV12-4	TRBD1	TRBJ1-3	many	CASSIDRGWNTIYF	TGTGCCAGCAGCATAGACAGGGGATGGAACACCATATATTTT
18	TRBV7-6	.	TRBJ2-1	many	CASSAHPLMSSFLGEQFF	TGTGCCAGCAGCGCCCATCCCCTGATGAGCTCCTTTCTGGGGGAGCAGTTCTTC
15	TRBV20-1	TRBD2	TRBJ2-3	many	CSARPGTSGSNTQYF	TGCAGTGCTAGGCCCGGGACTAGCGGGAGTAATACGCAGTATTTT
14	TRBV7-9	.	TRBJ2-7	many	CASSSRTDSTRQYF	TGTGCCAGCAGCTCCAGGACAGATTCTACGAGGCAGTACTTC
16	TRBV5-1	.	TRBJ2-1	many	CASSWGTTSAYNEQFF	TGCGCCAGCAGCTGGGGGACCACCTCGGCCTACAATGAGCAGTTCTTC
17	TRBV28	.	TRBJ2-7	many	CASSLLSGASVRGEQYF	TGTGCCAGCAGTCTCCTATCTGGGGCTAGCGTTCGGGGCGAGCAGTACTTC
15	TRBV2	.	TRBJ1-5	many	CASSEQGLGNQPQHF	TGTGCCAGCAGCGAACAGGGATTGGGCAATCAGCCCCAGCATTTT
14	TRBV7-9	TRBD2	TRBJ2-1	many	CASSPRGGENEQFF	TGTGCCAGCAGCCCCCGGGGGGGGGAGAATGAGCAGTTCTTC
15	TRBV7-8	.	TRBJ2-7	many	CASSSRGGAAYEQYF	TGTGCCAGCAGCAGCCGTGGGGGAGCGGCCTACGAGCAGTACTTC
13	TRBV7-9	.	TRBJ2-7	many	CASSPLVSYEQYF	TGTGCCAGCAGCCCCCTGGTTTCCTACGAGCAGTACTTC
15	TRBV4-3	.	TRBJ1-6	many	CASSQEEGGDSPLHF	TGCGCCAGCAGCCAAGAAGAGGGAGGAGATTCACCCCTCCACTTT
12	TRBV29-1	.	TRBJ2-2	many	CSVEGSWGELFF	TGCAGCGTTGAGGGGTCGTGGGGGGAGCTGTTTTTT
14	TRBV4-2	.	TRBJ2-2	few	CASSQVQYTGELFF	TGTGCCAGCAGCCAAGTCCAGTACACCGGGGAGCTGTTTTTT
16	TRBV4-1	.	TRBJ2-1	many	CASSQESGAAYNEQFF	TGCGCCAGCAGCCAAGAATCGGGGGCTGCCTACAATGAGCAGTTCTTC
14	TRBV5-6	.	TRBJ1-6	few	CASIPSSYNSPLHF	TGTGCCAGCATCCCGAGCTCCTATAATTCACCCCTCCACTTT
14	TRBV9	.	TRBJ1-2	many	CASSPQQGNYGYTF	TGTGCCAGCAGCCCCCAACAGGGAAACTATGGCTACACCTTC
11	TRBV20-1	.	TRBJ2-1	few	CSATWMNEQFF	TGCAGTGCGACTTGGATGAACGAGCAGTTCTTC
16	TRBV5-1	.	TRBJ1-6	many	CASSATTTSYNSPLHF	TGCGCCAGCAGCGCAACCACTACCTCCTATAATTCACCCCTCCACTTT
16	TRBV20-1	.	TRBJ2-2	many	CSARRAGPQVDGELFF	TGCAGTGCTAGGCGAGCGGGCCCCCAAGTCGACGGGGAGCTGTTTTTT
15	TRBV6-5	TRBD2	TRBJ2-1	many	CASSYSGGYPNEQFF	TGTGCCAGCAGTTACTCCGGGGGGTACCCCAATGAGCAGTTCTTC
13	TRBV28	TRBD1	TRBJ1-2	many	CASSLEGAYGYTF	TGTGCCAGCAGTTTAGAGGGGGCATATGGCTACACCTTC
14	TRBV7-2	.	TRBJ2-7	many	CASSLEVWGYEQYF	TGTGCCAGCAGCTTAGAGGTCTGGGGGTACGAGCAGTACTTC
16	TRBV7-7	TRBD2	TRBJ2-3	many	CASSPRAGASTDTQYF	TGTGCCAGCAGCCCCCGAGCGGGGGCTAGCACAGATACGCAGTATTTT
14	TRBV29-1	.	TRBJ2-1	many	CSVEVATRFNEQFF	TGCAGCGTTGAGGTGGCCACAAGATTCAATGAGCAGTTCTTC
14	TRBV19	TRBD2	TRBJ2-1	many	CASNPSGAWYEQFF	TGTGCCAGTAACCCTAGCGGGGCTTGGTATGAGCAGTTCTTC
13	TRBV2	.	TRBJ1-5	.	CASSEEWGQPQHF	TGTGCCAGCAGTGAAGAGTGGGGTCAGCCCCAGCATTTT
16	TRBV7-6	TRBD1	TRBJ1-5	many	CASSLRGRGAHQPQHF	TGTGCCAGCAGCTTAAGGGGGCGAGGAGCCCATCAGCCCCAGCATTTT
14	TRBV24-1	TRBD1	TRBJ2-7	many	CATSEPGQIYEQYF	TGTGCCACCAGTGAACCGGGACAGATCTACGAGCAGTACTTC